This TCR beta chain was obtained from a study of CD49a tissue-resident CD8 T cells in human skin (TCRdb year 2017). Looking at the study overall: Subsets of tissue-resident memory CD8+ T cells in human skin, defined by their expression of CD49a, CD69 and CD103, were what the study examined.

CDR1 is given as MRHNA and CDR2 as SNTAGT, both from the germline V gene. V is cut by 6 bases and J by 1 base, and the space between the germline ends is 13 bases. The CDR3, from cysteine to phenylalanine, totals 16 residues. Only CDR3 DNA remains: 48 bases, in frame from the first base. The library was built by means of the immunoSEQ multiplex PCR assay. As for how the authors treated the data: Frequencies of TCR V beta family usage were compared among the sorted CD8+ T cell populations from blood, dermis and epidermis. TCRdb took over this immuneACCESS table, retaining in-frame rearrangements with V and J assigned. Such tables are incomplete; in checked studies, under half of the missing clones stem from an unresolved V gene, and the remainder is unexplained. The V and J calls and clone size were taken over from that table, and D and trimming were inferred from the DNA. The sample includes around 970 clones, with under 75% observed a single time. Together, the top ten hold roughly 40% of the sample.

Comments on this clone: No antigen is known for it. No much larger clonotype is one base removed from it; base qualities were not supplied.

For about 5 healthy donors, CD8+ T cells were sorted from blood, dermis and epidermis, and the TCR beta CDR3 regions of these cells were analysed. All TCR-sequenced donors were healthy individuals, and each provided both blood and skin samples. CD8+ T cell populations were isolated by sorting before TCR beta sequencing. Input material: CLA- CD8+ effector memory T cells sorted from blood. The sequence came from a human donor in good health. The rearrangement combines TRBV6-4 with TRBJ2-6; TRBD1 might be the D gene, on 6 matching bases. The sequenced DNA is TGTGCCAGCAGCGCGTCAGGGGCGTCTGGGGCCAACGTCCTGACTTTC. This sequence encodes CASSASGASGANVLTF.